The clone carrying this TCR beta chain was counted ten times or more. This entry comes from a study of naive and memory T cell subsets. The SP2 primer and nested alpha and beta constant region primers amplified ligated cDNA in four rounds. Each CDR3 protein gets one entry after TCRdb re-called the 5' RACE reads with MiXCR. The data show 30,000 to 40,000 distinct CDR3 sequences, with 16% seen just once and 2% to 3% held by the top ten. In germline, CDR1 is DFQATT, CDR2 SNEGSKA (reference sequence). The CDR3 extends over 15 amino acids. V lost 3 bases and J lost 5, with 19 bases in between. TCR cDNA received a 3' ligated oligonucleotide that carried a UMI. Whole-blood samples were around 2.5 ml of peripheral blood from healthy adult volunteers.

The chain links TRBV20-1 to TRBJ2-5; tentatively, D is TRBD1 (6 bases). This receptor was taken from a female donor in good health. The CDR3: CSASEPTGFQETQYF. The CDR3 coding sequence is TGCAGTGCTAGCGAGCCAACAGGGTTTCAGGAGACCCAGTACTTC.